This T cell receptor (beta chain) originates from a study of cytomegalovirus exposure and HLA in healthy donors. Remarks on this clone: The antigen is undetermined.

General study findings and limits: Reportedly, HLA-A and HLA-B alleles of most subjects were accurately predicted from TCR beta.

The CDR3 length is 17 residues. Trimming removed 4 bases from V and 7 bases from J; junction bases left unmatched: 12. Germline V lookup: CDR1 SGDLS, CDR2 YYNGEE. PCR primers comprised 60 Vbeta and 13 Jbeta primers. Repertoires were generated with immunoSEQ multiplex PCR, while TCRdb's copy carries only in-frame clones and drops some. The sample shows some 120,000 clones, roughly 74% of them seen only once. This TCR derives from a woman aged 50 to 60 in good health and CMV-seropositive. The sample consisted of PBMCs. The chain uses TRBV9 and TRBJ2-1; TRBD2 agrees at 12 bases. CDR3 DNA: TGTGCCAGCAGCAATGGACCGGGACTAGCGGGTCTAAATGAGCAGTTCTTC. It specifies CASSNGPGLAGLNEQFF.